Listed here are 10 T cell receptor beta chains from one sample, sequenced in a study of shared clonotypes between healthy human individuals. Libraries were prepared by immunoSEQ multiplex PCR; TCRdb keeps only in-frame clonotypes and omits some of them. The sample carries about 560,000 clones, around three quarters recorded once. Sequenced: PBMCs. The receptors were sampled from a middle-aged woman in good health. Some clones in this sample may be carry-over from other donors' samples.

V gene TRBV7-9 combines with J gene TRBJ1-1; TRBD1 matches 8 bases. CDR3 length: 15 residues. Germline V gene sequence: CDR1 SEHNR, CDR2 FQNEAQ (reference sequence). With V trimmed by 5 bases and J by 6 bases, 11 bases remained unmatched. CDR3 sequence reads: CASSPRSQGAAEAFF. The DNA for the CDR3 is TGTGCCAGCAGCCCCCGGTCGCAGGGGGCGGCTGAAGCTTTCTTT.

This clone was seen once. The chain joins TRBV12-5 to TRBJ1-1; TRBD1 aligns across 8 bases. Trimming took 0 bases from V and 0 from J; bases not matched to a gene: 9. This CDR3 has 18 residues. The germline CDR1 and CDR2 sequences are LGHNT and FRNRAP. CDR3 sequence (DNA): TGTGCTAGTGGTTTGGTAGTCGGGACAGGAGCCATGAACACTGAAGCTTTCTTT. Its protein product is CASGLVVGTGAMNTEAFF.

This chain connects TRBV4-1 to TRBJ2-3; D is uncertain. Germline V gene lookup returns CDR1 MGHRA and CDR2 YSYEKL. Deletions cut 0 bases from V and 3 bases from J, with 7 bases between. The CDR3 runs 14 residues. CDR3 bases: TGCGCCAGCAGCCAAGAAAGTTCGACAGATACGCAGTATTTT. Its protein is CASSQESSTDTQYF.

The CDR3 spells CASSLGGTGGLAYGYTF. The DNA of the CDR3 is TGTGCCAGCAGCTTAGGTGGGACAGGGGGATTGGCTTATGGCTACACCTTC. The V call is TRBV7-9, the J call TRBJ1-2; TRBD1 matches at 11 bases. Germline V lookup: CDR1 SEHNR, CDR2 FQNEAQ (reference sequence). J lost 5 bases, V lost 1 base, and 9 bases had no gene match. The CDR3 length is 17 residues.

V usage is TRBV11-2 and J usage is TRBJ1-6, with unresolved D. Deletions cut 6 bases from V and 4 bases from J, with 13 bases between. The CDR3 length is 15 residues. Looked up from germline, CDR1 is SGHAT and CDR2 is FQNNGV. CDR3 nucleotides: TGTGCCAGCAGTTGGGCGGCAGGATATAATTCACCCCTCCACTTT. This translates into CASSWAAGYNSPLHF.

The chain is built from TRBV9 and TRBJ2-1, with D unclear. Per the germline V gene, CDR1 is SGDLS and CDR2 is YYNGEE. V was shortened by 4 bases and J by 5 bases, with 19 bases between the two germline ends. There are 16 residues in the CDR3. CDR3 in amino acids: CASSTGPPKSHNEQFF. The CDR3 nucleotides are TGTGCCAGCAGCACCGGACCTCCCAAGTCTCACAATGAGCAGTTCTTC.

The count of this clone is one. The chain joins TRBV28 to TRBJ2-7, with D maybe TRBD1 (7 bases). V shed 6 bases and J shed 6 bases, with 12 bases lying between them. Germline CDR1 is MDHEN and CDR2 is SYDVKM. The CDR3 length is 12 residues. The chain's CDR3 is CASREGAGEQYF. CDR3 in DNA: TGTGCCAGCAGGGAGGGGGCCGGCGAGCAGTACTTC.

This clone came up a few times. The gene calls are TRBV5-6 and TRBJ2-1, with 11 positions matching TRBD2. The CDR3 is made up of 17 amino acids. The trim removed 4 bases at V and 3 bases at J, leaving 9 bases unmatched. Germline CDR1 reads SGHDT; CDR2 reads YYEEEE. CDR3 sequence (DNA): TGTGCCAGCAGCCCCCGCTGGGGGACTAGCGGCTACAATGAGCAGTTCTTC. It specifies CASSPRWGTSGYNEQFF.

The J gene is TRBJ1-5, the V gene TRBV6-5; weak D call: TRBD1 (5 bases). Germline CDR1 MNHEY, CDR2 SVGAGI. The CDR3 runs to 15 residues. Trimming pared 6 bases from V and 7 bases from J, leaving 19 bases between. The CDR3 nucleotides are TGTGCCAGCAGAGCCTCGGCCAGGGTGGGACAGCCCCAGCATTTT. Its translation: CASRASARVGQPQHF.

Here the CDR3 DNA reads TGTGCCTCCTCTAGCGGGAGGGTAGATACGCAGTATTTT. Its protein is CASSSGRVDTQYF. The chain has TRBV2 and TRBJ2-3, with 12 bases aligning to TRBD2. The CDR3 has 13 amino acids. The V and J ends lost 11 bases and 5 bases, in that order; junction bases with no gene match: 5. Germline values: CDR1 SNHLY, CDR2 FYNNEI.